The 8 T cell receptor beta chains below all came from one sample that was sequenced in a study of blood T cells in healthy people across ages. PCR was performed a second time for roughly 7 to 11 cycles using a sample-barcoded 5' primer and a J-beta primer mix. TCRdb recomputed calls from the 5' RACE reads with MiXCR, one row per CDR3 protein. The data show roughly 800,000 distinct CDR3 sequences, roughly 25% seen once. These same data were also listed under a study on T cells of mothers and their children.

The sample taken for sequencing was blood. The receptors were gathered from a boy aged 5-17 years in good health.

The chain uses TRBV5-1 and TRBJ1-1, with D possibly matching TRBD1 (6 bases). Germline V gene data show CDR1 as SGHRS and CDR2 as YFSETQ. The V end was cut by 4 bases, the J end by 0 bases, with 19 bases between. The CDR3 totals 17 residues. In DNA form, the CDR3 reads TGCGCCAGCAGCCAAAGCAGGGGTCCAACTATGAACACTGAAGCTTTCTTT. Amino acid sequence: CASSQSRGPTMNTEAFF.

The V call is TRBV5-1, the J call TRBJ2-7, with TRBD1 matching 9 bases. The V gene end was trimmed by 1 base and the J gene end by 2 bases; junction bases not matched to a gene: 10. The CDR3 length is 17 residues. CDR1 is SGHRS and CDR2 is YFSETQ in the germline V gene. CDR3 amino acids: CASSLHRDRESPYEQYF. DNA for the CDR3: TGCGCCAGCAGCTTGCACCGGGACAGGGAGAGCCCCTACGAGCAGTACTTC. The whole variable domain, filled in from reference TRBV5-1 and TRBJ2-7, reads KAGVTQTPRYLIKTRGQQVTLSCSPISGHRSVSWYQQTPGQGLQFLFEYFSETQRNKGNFPGRFSGRQFSNSRSEMNVSTLELGDSALYLCASSLHRDRESPYEQYFGPGTRLTVT.

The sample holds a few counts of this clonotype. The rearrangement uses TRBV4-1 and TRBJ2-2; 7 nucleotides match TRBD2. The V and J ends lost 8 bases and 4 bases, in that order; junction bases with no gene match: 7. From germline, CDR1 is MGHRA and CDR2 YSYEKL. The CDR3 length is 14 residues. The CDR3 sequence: CASRVPGGTGELFF. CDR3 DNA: TGCGCCAGCCGGGTTCCGGGGGGCACCGGGGAGCTGTTTTTT.

CDR3 amino acids: CSVQGEGTEAFF. CDR3 DNA: TGCAGCGTTCAGGGGGAAGGCACTGAAGCTTTCTTT. This chain connects TRBV29-1 to TRBJ1-1, with 7 bases lining up with TRBD1. CDR3 length: 12 amino acids. The J segment lost 4 bases and the V segment lost 5 bases, leaving 4 bases of the junction unmatched. Germline loops: CDR1 SQVTM, CDR2 ANQGSEA.

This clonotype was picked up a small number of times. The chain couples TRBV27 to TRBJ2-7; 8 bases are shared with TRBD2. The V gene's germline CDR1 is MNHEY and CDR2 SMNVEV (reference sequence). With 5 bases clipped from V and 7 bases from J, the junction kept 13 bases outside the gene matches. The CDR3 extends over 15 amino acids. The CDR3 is CASSPGVAGRLEQYF. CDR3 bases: TGTGCCAGCAGTCCCGGGGTAGCGGGGCGACTTGAGCAGTACTTC.

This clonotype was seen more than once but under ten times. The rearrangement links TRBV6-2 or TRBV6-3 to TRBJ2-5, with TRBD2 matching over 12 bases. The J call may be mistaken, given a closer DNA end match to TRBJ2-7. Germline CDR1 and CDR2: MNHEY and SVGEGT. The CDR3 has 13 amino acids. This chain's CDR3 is CASLLAGGYEQYF. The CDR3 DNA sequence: TGTGCCAGTCTACTAGCGGGGGGCTACGAGCAGTACTTC.

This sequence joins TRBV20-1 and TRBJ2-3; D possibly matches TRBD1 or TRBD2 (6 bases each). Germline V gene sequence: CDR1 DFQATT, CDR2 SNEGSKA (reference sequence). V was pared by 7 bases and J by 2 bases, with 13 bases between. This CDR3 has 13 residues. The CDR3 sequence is CSVGGHSTDTQYF. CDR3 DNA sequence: TGCAGTGTTGGGGGGCATTCCACAGATACGCAGTATTTT.

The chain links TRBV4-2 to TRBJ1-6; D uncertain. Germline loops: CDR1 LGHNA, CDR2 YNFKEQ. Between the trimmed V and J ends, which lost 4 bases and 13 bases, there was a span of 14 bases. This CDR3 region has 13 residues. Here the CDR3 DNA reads TGTGCCAGCAGCCTCAAACGAGGTGGGCCCCTCCACTTT. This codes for CASSLKRGGPLHF.